The 2 T cell receptor beta chains presented below share a single source sample, sequenced in a study of shared clonotypes between healthy human individuals. Positive CCR7 selection of CD45RO-negative cells yielded the naive CD8 cells, and terminally differentiated effector memory CD45RA+ cells were excluded. Here immunoSEQ multiplex PCR was the method, and the copy in TCRdb shows in-frame clones only, minus some. The table shows some 2.1 million clones, with 85% to 95% occurring only once. The sample was naive CD8+ T cells sorted from blood. These receptors all come from a man younger than 30 in good health.

The V and J genes are TRBV7-3 and TRBJ2-1; the D is unclear. Germline V gives CDR1 SGHTA, CDR2 FQGTGA. The CDR3 has 12 residues. Between the trimmed V and J ends, which lost 5 bases and 9 bases, there was a span of 11 bases. The CDR3 sequence is CASSPIRGEQFF. The CDR3 region has the DNA TGTGCCAGCAGCCCAATTCGCGGTGAGCAGTTCTTC.

J is TRBJ1-5 and V is TRBV4-1; no reliable D call. The V end was cut by 1 base, the J end by 0 bases, with 13 bases between. The length of the CDR3 is 17 residues. Germline V gives CDR1 MGHRA, CDR2 YSYEKL. CDR3 sequence reads: CASSQVLGSVSNQPQHF. The CDR3 coding sequence is TGCGCCAGCAGCCAAGTACTCGGATCGGTTAGCAATCAGCCCCAGCATTTT.